Listed below are T cell receptor beta chains from one sample, sequenced in a study of T cell repertoires in cytomegalovirus infection. TCRdb processed the reads anew with MiXCR; each CDR3 protein has one entry. This table holds 550,000 to 700,000 distinct CDR3 sequences, 40% found once. No antigen has been identified for these receptors. The source material was cultured PBMCs, sampled from culture after CMV antigen stimulation. Source of these receptors: a human donor in good health (CMV status not recorded). Some clones in this sample may be carry-over from other donors' samples. Both conserved end residues are trimmed from each CDR3. Fields, in order: J gene, V gene, CDR3 protein.

>TRBJ2-5|TRBV7-2
ASSLAGRAAQETQY
>TRBJ1-5|TRBV12-3/TRBV12-4
ASSIGQASNQPQH
>TRBJ2-1|TRBV5-5
ASSLGRGVHEQF
>TRBJ2-3|TRBV5-4
ASSLVAGAPDTQY
>TRBJ1-4|TRBV6-5
ASGRGVEKLF
>TRBJ1-6|TRBV27
ASSLGQAVSPLH
>TRBJ2-2|TRBV20-1
SARAERWGNTGELF
>TRBJ1-3|TRBV7-9
ASSLSSSSSGNTIY
>TRBJ1-1|TRBV5-1
ASSLASVGSGTEAF
>TRBJ2-5|TRBV29-1
SVEGAGYQETQY
>TRBJ2-5|TRBV24-1
ATSDPGRHIETQY
>TRBJ2-7|TRBV4-2
ASSQPGTGGEQY
>TRBJ1-1|TRBV7-8
ASSPLRQVNTEAF
>TRBJ1-5|TRBV5-1
ASREGFSDWQPQH
>TRBJ2-1|TRBV3-1
ASSQRGSYNEQF
>TRBJ2-6|TRBV12-3/TRBV12-4
ASIDPQGGANVLT
>TRBJ2-3|TRBV12-5
ASALSGRMVDTQY